This T cell receptor beta chain was documented in a study of T cell responses to AZD1222 COVID-19 vaccine. Overall study context: Some second doses came at about 4 weeks and others at about 12 weeks; these were pooled. Whole-study results and caveats: Spike was spanned by vaccine-associated CD4 TCRs, which were dominant at 160-218 and 743-854. Within unmutated variant regions lay the reported targets of nearly half of spike-specific TCRs. A mostly white British donor set with more females was recruited, and clonal diversity was possibly underestimated.

Profiled with immunoSEQ multiplex PCR; TCRdb holds only in-frame clones, not every one. The repertoire holds 90,000 to 150,000 clones, with around nine tenths as singletons. Regarding this clone: The antigen remains unidentified.

The CDR3 extends over 12 amino acids. The V gene lost 3 bases and the J gene lost 7 bases, with 9 bases spanning the gap. Germline assignment: CDR1 MDHEN and CDR2 SYDVKM. The gene calls are TRBV28 and TRBJ1-2; no reliable D call. The TCR was taken from an adult in good health. Specimen: peripheral blood, collected on day 0 of AZD1222 vaccination. CDR3 residues: CASSFSHSGYTF. The DNA of the CDR3 is TGTGCCAGCAGTTTCAGTCACAGTGGCTACACCTTC.